A single sample gave rise to the 28 T cell receptor beta chains below, sequenced in a study of T cells in Graves' hyperthyroidism and ophthalmopathy (dated by TCRdb to the late 2010s). Libraries were constructed by multiplex PCR. The sample was run on an Illumina HiSeq 2000. TCR beta CDR3 regions were amplified from RNA transcripts. A first-round RT-PCR of the TCR CDR3 used the HTBI primer set with the Qiagen OneStep RT-PCR kit. The public reads were run again by TCRdb, first through fastp at Q25 and then through MiXCR, and only productive beta chains were kept. Rows with one shared CDR3 protein collapse into an entry with the most common genes and DNA. Present in this sample are more than 300,000 distinct CDR3 sequences, about a sixth of which were seen just once. The ten largest clonotypes hold approximately 30% of the sample. Sequenced material: blood. These receptors originate from a woman in her twenties or thirties with Graves' hyperthyroidism that later progressed to Graves' ophthalmopathy.

This clonotype was seen repeatedly, ten times or more. The rearrangement uses TRBV28 and TRBJ2-7; 11 nucleotides align to TRBD2. Trimming cost V 5 bases and J 6 bases; bases outside gene matches: 9. Germline-derived CDR1 and CDR2 are MDHEN and SYDVKM. The CDR3 covers 15 residues. The CDR3 protein is CASSGYSGGAAEQYF. The CDR3 DNA sequence: TGTGCCAGCAGTGGCTATAGCGGGGGGGCCGCCGAGCAGTACTTC.

With regard to this clonotype: A much larger clone sits a single nucleotide away, making a read error possible. In nucleotides, the CDR3 is TGTGCCACCAGTGATTTGGGATGGGGCTACACCTTC. Its protein product is CATSDLGWGYTF. The chain employs TRBV24-1 and TRBJ1-2; D unresolved. V lost 0 bases to trimming and J lost 8 bases, with 6 bases between them. This CDR3 has 12 amino acids. Germline CDR1 and CDR2: KGHDR and SFDVKD.

This clonotype turned up a few times. The V call is TRBV20-1, the J call TRBJ2-1, with D unresolved. V was pared by 1 base and J by 5 bases, with 12 bases between. This CDR3 region has 14 residues. Germline values: CDR1 DFQATT, CDR2 SNEGSKA (reference sequence). CDR3 sequence (DNA): TGCAGTGCTAGAGTTAGGCGAGGCGACAATGAGCAGTTCTTC. Translation gives CSARVRRGDNEQFF.

The chain joins TRBV2 to TRBJ2-7, with TRBD1 identical over 7 bases. The CDR3 runs 15 residues. V was pared by 6 bases and J by 4 bases, with 12 bases of the junction left unmatched. Germline CDR1 SNHLY, CDR2 FYNNEI. Here the CDR3 reads CASSYSGTEYYEQYF. The CDR3 DNA reads TGTGCCAGCAGCTATTCCGGGACAGAATATTACGAGCAGTACTTC.

This clonotype was seen more than once but under ten times. The chain couples TRBV5-8 to TRBJ2-7; tentatively, D is TRBD1 (6 bases). The CDR3 covers 14 residues. With 3 bases removed from V and 1 base from J, the gap between germline ends came to 11 bases. Germline CDR1 is SGHTS and CDR2 is YDEGEE. DNA for the CDR3: TGTGCCAGCAGCTCCTCAGGGGCTTCCTACGAGCAGTACTTC. It yields the protein CASSSSGASYEQYF.

Ten or more counts support this clonotype. The J gene is TRBJ2-7, the V gene TRBV2, with a tentative D call TRBD2 (6 bases). CDR3 length: 11 residues. CDR1 SNHLY and CDR2 FYNNEI come from the germline V gene. V was trimmed by 9 bases and J by 6 bases, leaving 12 bases between them. Written as DNA, the CDR3 is TGTGCCAGTATGGAAGCGGGCGAGCAGTACTTC. This codes for CASMEAGEQYF.

This clonotype was counted between two and nine times. The gene calls are TRBV9 and TRBJ1-1; a possible D gene is TRBD1 (6 bases). V lost 0 bases to trimming and J lost 2 bases, with 14 bases between them. Germline-derived CDR1 and CDR2 are SGDLS and YYNGEE. The CDR3 runs 16 residues. CDR3 DNA: TGTGCCAGCAGCGTAGCCCCCGGGACACATAACACTGAAGCTTTCTTT. Translated: CASSVAPGTHNTEAFF.

This clonotype occurred many times. The chain couples TRBV27 to TRBJ1-6, with D unclear. Trimming cost V 2 bases and J 10 bases, with 12 bases left between them. Per germline, CDR1 MNHEY and CDR2 SMNVEV (reference sequence). The CDR3 has 14 amino acids. CDR3 region: CASSLGPGPSPLHF. CDR3 in DNA: TGTGCCAGCAGTTTAGGTCCCGGGCCCTCACCCCTCCACTTT.

This chain connects TRBV12-3 or TRBV12-4 to TRBJ1-1; D possibly corresponds to TRBD1 (5 bases). V was pared by 7 bases and J by 5 bases, with 11 bases between. This CDR3 contains 12 residues. The CDR3 loop is CASIKGDTEAFF. The CDR3, as DNA: TGTGCCAGCATCAAAGGGGATACTGAAGCTTTCTTT.

This clonotype was detected many times. The chain recombines TRBV10-3 with TRBJ1-2, with 8 bases identical to TRBD1. CDR1 and CDR2 (germline): ENHRY, SYGVKD. The CDR3 spans 16 residues. Trimming removed 2 bases from V and 8 bases from J; junction bases left unmatched: 13. The CDR3 reads CAISEQAGGSGGGYTF. The CDR3 DNA is TGTGCCATCAGTGAGCAGGCAGGGGGCTCTGGCGGAGGCTACACCTTC.

The chain couples TRBV24-1 to TRBJ1-3, with D perhaps TRBD1 (5 bases). Looked up from germline, CDR1 is KGHDR and CDR2 is SFDVKD. V lost 2 bases and J lost 0, with 13 bases in between. The CDR3 extends over 17 amino acids. The CDR3 reads CATSDSGTGNSGNTIYF. CDR3 sequence (DNA): TGTGCCACCAGTGATTCCGGGACGGGTAACTCTGGAAACACCATATATTTT.

This rearrangement joins TRBV2 to TRBJ2-3; TRBD2 agrees at 12 bases. The CDR3 covers 17 residues. V lost 5 bases to trimming and J lost 5 bases; unmatched junction nucleotides: 11. Germline CDR1 SNHLY, CDR2 FYNNEI. CDR3 sequence: CASSQGDGLAGLDTQYF. CDR3 DNA: TGTGCCAGCAGTCAGGGGGACGGACTAGCGGGGTTAGATACGCAGTATTTT.

This clonotype was found many times. The rearrangement joins TRBV15 to TRBJ2-3; 12 bases map to TRBD2. The germline gives CDR1 LNHNV, CDR2 YYDKDF (reference sequence). V gave up 0 bases and J gave up 1 base; unmatched junction bases: 5. The CDR3 covers 18 residues. For the CDR3, the DNA is TGTGCCACCAGCAGAGACAAAAGGACTAGCGGGGGCACAGATACGCAGTATTTT. Amino acid sequence: CATSRDKRTSGGTDTQYF.

The V and J genes are TRBV19 and TRBJ2-1; weak D call: TRBD2 (6 bases). Germline V gene sequence: CDR1 LNHDA, CDR2 SQIVND (reference sequence). V lost 5 bases to trimming and J lost 2 bases, with 13 bases between them. The CDR3 length is 15 residues. The CDR3 reads CASSPRGEAYNEQFF. As DNA, the CDR3 is TGTGCCAGTAGTCCACGAGGGGAGGCCTACAATGAGCAGTTCTTC.

The chain links TRBV2 to TRBJ1-1; the D gene is possibly TRBD1 (5 bases). The CDR3 sequence is 15 residues long. V shed 6 bases and J shed 0 bases, with 14 bases lying between them. In germline, CDR1 is SNHLY, CDR2 FYNNEI. The CDR3 coding sequence is TGTGCCAGCAGACAACCGGGACCTATGAACACTGAAGCTTTCTTT. Protein: CASRQPGPMNTEAFF. The full variable domain, completed using reference TRBV2 and TRBJ1-1, is EPEVTQTPSHQVTQMGQEVILRCVPISNHLYFYWYRQILGQKVEFLVSFYNNEISEKSEIFDDQFSVERPDGSNFTLKIRSTKLEDSAMYFCASRQPGPMNTEAFFGQGTRLTVV.

This clonotype was observed a handful of times. The chain links TRBV5-1 to TRBJ2-5; the match to TRBD2 covers 8 bases. Germline assignment: CDR1 SGHRS and CDR2 YFSETQ. This CDR3 has 16 residues. The J segment lost 2 bases and the V segment lost 1 base, leaving 7 bases of the junction unmatched. As DNA, the CDR3 is TGCGCCAGCAGCTTGACGATTAGCGGGATTCAAGAGACCCAGTACTTC. It translates to CASSLTISGIQETQYF.

This chain links TRBV28 with TRBJ1-5; 7 nucleotides match TRBD1. The CDR3 spans 13 residues. With 6 bases clipped from V and 3 bases from J, the junction kept 2 bases outside the gene matches. Germline loops: CDR1 MDHEN, CDR2 SYDVKM. The CDR3 DNA reads as TGTGCCAGCAGACAGGGGTTCAATCAGCCCCAGCATTTT. It is translated as CASRQGFNQPQHF.

V usage is TRBV12-5 and J usage is TRBJ2-7; 8 nucleotides line up with TRBD1. CDR1 and CDR2 from the germline V gene are LGHNT and FRNRAP. The CDR3 has 15 amino acids. J gave up 2 bases and V 5 bases, and 8 bases lay outside the gene matches. The CDR3 region has the DNA TGTGCTAGTGGTCCACAAACAGGGGGGACCTACGAGCAGTACTTC. Translated: CASGPQTGGTYEQYF.

In its sample, this clonotype was seen a few times. J is TRBJ1-5 and V is TRBV19; 9 nucleotides match TRBD1. The V segment lost 5 bases and the J segment 0 bases; nucleotides outside the gene matches: 5. Germline loops: CDR1 LNHDA, CDR2 SQIVND (reference sequence). The CDR3 totals 16 residues. The DNA for the CDR3 is TGTGCCAGTAGTGAAACAGGGGGCGTTAGCAATCAGCCCCAGCATTTT. Amino acid sequence: CASSETGGVSNQPQHF.

The chain employs TRBV5-6 and TRBJ2-2; TRBD1 is a possible D gene (5 bases). CDR1 and CDR2 (germline): SGHDT, YYEEEE. V dropped 5 bases and J dropped 0 bases, with 11 bases sitting between them. This CDR3 has 15 amino acids. The CDR3 bases are TGTGCCAGCAGTGAGGCAGGGACGAACACCGGGGAGCTGTTTTTT. Translating it yields CASSEAGTNTGELFF.

This clonotype has at least ten counts. The chain employs TRBV12-3 or TRBV12-4 and TRBJ1-5; possibly TRBD1 for D (6 bases). V gave up 3 bases and J gave up 6 bases, with 15 bases separating them. The CDR3 sequence is 15 residues long. The DNA of the CDR3 is TGTGCCAGCAGTTTCTTCACAGGGAGTACTCAGCCCCAGCATTTT. Protein: CASSFFTGSTQPQHF.

The V and J genes are TRBV7-9 and TRBJ2-1, with 8 bases identical to TRBD1. After removal of 4 bases from V and 0 bases from J, the junction contained 5 bases not matched to a gene. The CDR3 has 16 residues. Looked up from germline, CDR1 is SEHNR and CDR2 is FQNEAQ (reference sequence). The CDR3 region is CASSSQGGFSYNEQFF. As DNA, the CDR3 is TGTGCCAGCAGCTCACAGGGGGGATTCTCCTACAATGAGCAGTTCTTC.

This clonotype turned up a few times. This chain links TRBV18 with TRBJ2-7; D gene ambiguous. The length of the CDR3 is 11 residues. Trimming pared 5 bases from V and 6 bases from J, leaving 8 bases between. From germline, CDR1 is KGHSH and CDR2 LQKENI. The CDR3 loop is CASSERAEQYF. The CDR3, as DNA: TGTGCCAGCTCAGAACGAGCCGAGCAGTACTTC.

This clonotype was seen only a few times. This chain connects TRBV20-1 to TRBJ1-5; the D gene is possibly TRBD1 (5 bases). The CDR3 is made up of 11 amino acids. With 7 bases removed from V and 13 bases from J, the gap between germline ends came to 17 bases. From germline, CDR1 is DFQATT and CDR2 SNEGSKA (reference sequence). The CDR3 spells CSVPTGLQQHF. The DNA for the CDR3 is TGCAGTGTTCCAACGGGACTTCAACAGCATTTT.

The V and J genes are TRBV20-1 and TRBJ2-3; the D gene could be TRBD1 or TRBD2 (5 bases each). The CDR3 runs 16 residues. Germline V gene sequence: CDR1 DFQATT, CDR2 SNEGSKA (reference sequence). Trimming took 3 bases from V and 9 from J, leaving 25 bases between them. The CDR3 nucleotides read TGCAGTGCTAGCGTGTTTAAGGTCGGGGCACATGTAACGCAGTATTTT. It specifies CSASVFKVGAHVTQYF.

Turning to this clonotype: Being one base from a much bigger clone, this may be a read error. The rearrangement links TRBV30 to TRBJ1-1; D is unresolved. The CDR3 consists of 13 residues. From germline, CDR1 is GTSNPN and CDR2 SVGIG (reference sequence). The CDR3 DNA follows: TGTGCCTGGACTAGGGCGGGGAACACTGAAGTTTGCTTT. It codes for CAWTRAGNTEVCF.

The chain has TRBV5-1 and TRBJ2-1, with 10 bases matching TRBD2. Germline V CDR1 and CDR2: SGHRS, YFSETQ. The CDR3 length is 17 residues. V dropped 2 bases and J dropped 0; count of bases not matched to a gene: 5. The CDR3 is CASSFLAGDPSYNEQFF. Here the CDR3 DNA reads TGCGCCAGCAGCTTCCTAGCGGGGGACCCCTCCTACAATGAGCAGTTCTTC.

This clonotype was detected a few times. CDR3 sequence: CASSLGTGGLREQFF. The CDR3 coding sequence is TGTGCCAGCAGTTTGGGGACAGGGGGTCTTCGTGAGCAGTTCTTC. The chain combines TRBV27 with TRBJ2-1, with 11 bases fitting TRBD1. Trimming cost V 3 bases and J 9 bases; bases outside gene matches: 7. Germline CDR1 and CDR2: MNHEY and SMNVEV (reference sequence). The CDR3 is made up of 15 amino acids.